The 8 T cell receptor beta chains given below trace back to one sample, sequenced in a study of beta chain features in type 1 diabetes. Findings and caveats of the study: Moderate but significant shortening of TCRB CDR3s was recorded in all four CD4+ subsets from Type 1 diabetes patients.

The sequenced template was cDNA made from the entire isolated RNA. Profiling relied on immunoSEQ multiplex PCR, and the TCRdb table lists in-frame clones only, not all of them. The table records about 640,000 clones, 9.5% to 15% of them present only once. No antigen is known for these receptors. The sequenced sample consisted of naive CD4+ T cells from blood. The receptors come from a man younger than 40 with type 1 diabetes.

The chain links TRBV2 to TRBJ2-1; TRBD1 might be the D (5 bases). Germline V lookup: CDR1 SNHLY, CDR2 FYNNEI. The CDR3 is 15 residues long. V was cut by 6 bases and J by 10 bases, with 22 bases left in between. The CDR3 DNA follows: TGTGCCAGCAGCCCTGAACCGACAGAGTCGGCAGAGCAGTTCTTC. Protein: CASSPEPTESAEQFF.

The chain joins TRBV5-1 to TRBJ2-5; D unresolved. V was shortened by 4 bases and J by 1 base, with 8 bases between the two germline ends. The CDR3 covers 13 residues. In germline, CDR1 is SGHRS, CDR2 YFSETQ. In DNA, the CDR3 is TGCGCCAGCAGCGGTTACTTCCAAGAGACCCAGTACTTC. Protein product: CASSGYFQETQYF.

The genes are TRBV18 and TRBJ2-5; D unclear. Germline assignment: CDR1 KGHSH and CDR2 LQKENI. V was cut by 2 bases and J by 4 bases, with 14 bases left in between. This CDR3 is built from 15 residues. The CDR3, as DNA: TGTGCCAGCTCACCAGTGGATGGTGTCGGAGAGACCCAGTACTTC. It specifies CASSPVDGVGETQYF.

V gene TRBV30 combines with J gene TRBJ1-1; a possible D gene is TRBD1 (5 bases). With 3 bases removed from V and 1 base from J, the gap between germline ends came to 15 bases. The CDR3 runs 15 residues. The V gene's germline CDR1 is GTSNPN and CDR2 SVGIG (reference sequence). As DNA, the CDR3 is TGTGCCTGGAGAGGAGCTGGGGGTTCGAACACTGAAGCTTTCTTT. Residues: CAWRGAGGSNTEAFF.

The chain carries TRBV12-5 and TRBJ1-2; D gene unclear. The V end was cut by 3 bases, the J end by 5 bases, with 19 bases between. The CDR3 sequence is 16 residues long. Germline CDR1 LGHNT, CDR2 FRNRAP. The CDR3 coding sequence is TGTGCTAGTGGTTTAGCACACACAGCAGGAGGGTATGGCTACACCTTC. Its protein is CASGLAHTAGGYGYTF.

This chain links TRBV5-4 with TRBJ1-5, with unresolved D. Germline CDR1 reads SGHNT; CDR2 reads YYREEE (reference sequence). The CDR3 runs to 12 residues. The germline V and J ends were trimmed by 0 bases and 6 bases, with 4 bases remaining between them. CDR3 DNA: TGTGCCAGCAGCTTGGATGGTCAGCCCCAGCATTTT. Protein sequence: CASSLDGQPQHF.

The V and J genes are TRBV5-1 and TRBJ1-4; D might be TRBD1 (6 bases). The germline V and J ends were trimmed by 4 bases and 3 bases, with 10 bases remaining between them. Looked up from germline, CDR1 is SGHRS and CDR2 is YFSETQ. The CDR3 spans 14 residues. CDR3 loop: CASSADRPNEKLFF. The CDR3 DNA is TGCGCCAGCAGCGCCGACAGGCCTAATGAAAAACTGTTTTTT. Complete variable domain (other parts from reference TRBV5-1 and TRBJ1-4): KAGVTQTPRYLIKTRGQQVTLSCSPISGHRSVSWYQQTPGQGLQFLFEYFSETQRNKGNFPGRFSGRQFSNSRSEMNVSTLELGDSALYLCASSADRPNEKLFFGSGTQLSVL.

J is TRBJ2-1 and V is TRBV29-1; D unclear. The CDR3 loop spans 14 amino acids. V was clipped by 4 bases and J by 6 bases, with 16 bases between them. Germline-derived CDR1 and CDR2 are SQVTM and ANQGSEA. The CDR3 loop is CSVAHRQVINEQFF. CDR3 sequence (DNA): TGCAGCGTTGCCCACCGACAAGTAATCAATGAGCAGTTCTTC.